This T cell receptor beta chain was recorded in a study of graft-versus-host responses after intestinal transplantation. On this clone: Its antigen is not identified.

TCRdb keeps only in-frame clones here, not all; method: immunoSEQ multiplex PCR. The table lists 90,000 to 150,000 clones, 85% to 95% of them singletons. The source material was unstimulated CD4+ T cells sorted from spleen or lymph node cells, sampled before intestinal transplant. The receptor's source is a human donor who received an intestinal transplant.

Written as DNA, the CDR3 is TGTGCCAGCTCACCTCAGAGACAGCGGTCCTACGAGCAGTACTTC. It translates to CASSPQRQRSYEQYF. The V and J genes are TRBV18 and TRBJ2-7; D is perhaps TRBD1 or TRBD2 (5 bases each). V shed 3 bases and J shed 1 base, with 13 bases lying between them. Germline CDR1 and CDR2: KGHSH and LQKENI. The CDR3 has 15 amino acids.